The present T cell receptor beta chain was sequenced within a study of molecular identifiers for immune sequencing clone quantification. TCRdb called the PCR reads again in MiXCR, with one record for every CDR3 protein. Here the sample spans over 600,000 distinct CDR3 sequences, approximately 20% being singletons. Germline V gene sequence: CDR1 PRHDT, CDR2 FYEKMQ (reference sequence). The CDR3 is 12 amino acids. V was shortened by 6 bases and J by 1 base, with 6 bases between the two germline ends. The naive CD8 libraries originated from between roughly 18,000 and 1,000,000 sorted cells and drew on 10%, 30% or 50% RNA. This clonotype was counted a few times.

This chain joins TRBV13 and TRBJ1-1; unclear D gene. The sample was naive CD8+ T cells from blood, with Jurkat cell RNA spiked in. Noted subset: FACS-sorted CD8+CD4-CCR7+CD45RA+ naive T cells. The receptor was isolated from a human donor in good health. Some libraries in this study had Jurkat cell RNA spiked in. The CDR3 DNA reads TGTGCCAGCAGGCTTTCGAACACTGAAGCTTTCTTT. The encoded protein is CASRLSNTEAFF.